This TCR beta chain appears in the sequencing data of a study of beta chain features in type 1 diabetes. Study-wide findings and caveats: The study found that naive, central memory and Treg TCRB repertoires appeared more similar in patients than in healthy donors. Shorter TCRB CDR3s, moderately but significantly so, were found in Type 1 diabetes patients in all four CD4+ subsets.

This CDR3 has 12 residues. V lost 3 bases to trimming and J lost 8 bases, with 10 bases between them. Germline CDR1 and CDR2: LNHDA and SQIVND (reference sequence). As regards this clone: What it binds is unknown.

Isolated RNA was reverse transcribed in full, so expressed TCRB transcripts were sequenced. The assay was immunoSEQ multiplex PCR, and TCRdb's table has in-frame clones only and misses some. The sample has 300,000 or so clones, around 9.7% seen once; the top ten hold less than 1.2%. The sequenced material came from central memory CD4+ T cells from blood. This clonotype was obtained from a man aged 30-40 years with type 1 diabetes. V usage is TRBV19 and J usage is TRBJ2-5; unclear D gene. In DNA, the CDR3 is TGTGCCAGTAGTATCCTGGACGGCACCCAGTACTTC. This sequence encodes CASSILDGTQYF.